The source of this T cell receptor beta chain is a study of blood T cell repertoires in COVID-19. V shed 3 bases and J 4 bases; nucleotides not matched to a gene: 8. The CDR3 contains 17 residues. Looked up from germline, CDR1 is SGHTA and CDR2 is FQGTGA. Assay used: immunoSEQ multiplex PCR; TCRdb lists only in-frame clones, some missing. Of approximately 220,000 clones listed, around four fifths are singletons. The genes are TRBV7-3 and TRBJ2-3; 12 nucleotides align to TRBD2. What was sequenced was peripheral blood. The sequence derives from a woman between 45 and 60 years old with acute or convalescent COVID-19. As DNA, the CDR3 is TGTGCCAGCAGCTTTGGGTACAGACTAGCGGGAGCAGATACGCAGTATTTT. Residues: CASSFGYRLAGADTQYF.